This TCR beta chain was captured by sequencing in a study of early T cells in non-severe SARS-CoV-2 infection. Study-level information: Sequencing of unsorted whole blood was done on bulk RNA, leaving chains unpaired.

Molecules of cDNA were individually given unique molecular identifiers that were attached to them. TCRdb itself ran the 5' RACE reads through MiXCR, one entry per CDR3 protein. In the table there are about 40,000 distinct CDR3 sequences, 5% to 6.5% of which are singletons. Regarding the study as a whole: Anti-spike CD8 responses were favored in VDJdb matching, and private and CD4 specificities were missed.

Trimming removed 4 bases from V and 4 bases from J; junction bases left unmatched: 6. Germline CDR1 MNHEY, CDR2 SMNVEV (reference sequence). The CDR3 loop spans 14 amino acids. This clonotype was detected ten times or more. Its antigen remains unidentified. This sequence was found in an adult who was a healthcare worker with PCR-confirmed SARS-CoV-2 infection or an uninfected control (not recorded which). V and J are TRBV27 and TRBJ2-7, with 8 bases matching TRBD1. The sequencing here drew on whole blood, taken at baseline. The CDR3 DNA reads TGTGCCAGCAGTTCCGGACAGGGTCAATACGAGCAGTACTTC. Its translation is CASSSGQGQYEQYF.